One sample yielded the 8 T cell receptor beta chains listed below, sequenced in a study of T cell repertoires in aging, cancer and after chemotherapy. The template was genomic DNA from peripheral blood, not RNA. Multiplex touch-down PCR with TRB-A/B primers amplified rearranged V-D-J TRB sequences. TCRdb reanalysed the multiplex PCR reads using MiXCR and keeps one entry per CDR3 protein. The sample yields around 13,000 distinct CDR3 sequences, approximately 34% seen once. Sequenced sample: blood. The origin of the receptors is a human donor in good health. The donor label of this sample is uncertain.

This clonotype was observed a few times. CDR3: CASSPGRPGNTIYF. Here the CDR3 DNA reads TGTGCCAGCAGCCCTGGGAGGCCTGGAAACACCATATATTTT. V is TRBV11-3 and J is TRBJ1-3; D call uncertain. This CDR3 region has 14 residues. V was pared by 5 bases and J by 2 bases, with 10 bases between. Per the germline V gene, CDR1 is SGHNT and CDR2 is YENEEA.

This clonotype was seen only a few times. V and J are TRBV12-3 or TRBV12-4 and TRBJ1-3; D is uncertain. The CDR3 has 15 amino acids. Trimming left V 7 bases short and J 2 bases short, with 15 bases between. CDR3: CASTHEGSPGNTIYF. The CDR3 nucleotides are TGTGCCAGCACCCACGAAGGGTCCCCTGGAAACACCATATATTTT.

The rearrangement uses TRBV7-9 and TRBJ2-1; 7 nucleotides agree with TRBD2. Germline assignment: CDR1 SEHNR and CDR2 FQNEAQ (reference sequence). Unmatched junction bases numbered 5, after V lost 5 bases and J lost 4 bases. This CDR3 has 14 amino acids. The CDR3 DNA is TGTGCCAGCAGCCCTTTACTAGCGTACAATGAGCAGTTCTTC. Translation gives CASSPLLAYNEQFF.

Points on this clonotype: The junction and the germline gene differ at one end; a read error may be behind it. The chain uses TRBV6-1 and TRBJ2-7, with D perhaps matching TRBD2 (7 bases). The CDR3 is 16 amino acids. Per the germline V gene, CDR1 is MNHNS and CDR2 is SASEGT. DNA of the CDR3: TGCGCCAGCAGTGAGTTCGTAGGGGGGGCCTCCTACGAGCAGTACTTC. Encoded protein: CASSEFVGGASYEQYF.

The chain links TRBV11-3 to TRBJ2-7; D perhaps matches TRBD1 (7 bases). V was clipped by 6 bases and J by 4 bases, with 28 bases between them. Per germline, CDR1 SGHNT and CDR2 YENEEA. The CDR3 contains 18 residues. Here the CDR3 reads CASSPRGSRGHRLYEQYF. DNA for the CDR3: TGTGCCAGCAGTCCCAGGGGGTCGCGGGGACATAGGCTTTACGAGCAGTACTTC.

This clonotype was seen just once. The chain uses TRBV29-1 and TRBJ1-2; unclear D gene. Trimming shortened V by 2 bases and J by 2 bases, and 6 bases separated the two germline ends. The CDR3 is 12 residues long. Per germline, CDR1 SQVTM and CDR2 ANQGSEA. Here the CDR3 DNA reads TGCAGCGTTGAAAACCAGAACTATGGCTACACCTTC. It is translated as CSVENQNYGYTF.

This clonotype was seen more than once but under ten times. V usage is TRBV6-6 and J usage is TRBJ2-5; no clear D. Germline V gene lookup returns CDR1 MNHNY and CDR2 SVGAGI (reference sequence). V was pared by 6 bases and J by 3 bases, with 5 bases between. The CDR3 has 11 amino acids. The CDR3 bases are TGTGCCAGCAGCCAAAAAGAGACCCAGTACTTC. Amino acids: CASSQKETQYF.

The V gene is TRBV6-5, the J gene TRBJ2-7; D is undetermined. CDR3 length: 12 residues. V dropped 6 bases and J dropped 7 bases, with 13 bases sitting between them. The germline CDR1 and CDR2 sequences are MNHEY and SVGAGI. The DNA of the CDR3 is TGTGCCAGCAGCCGTCGTGGGGTGGAGCAGTACTTC. The encoded protein is CASSRRGVEQYF.